The clone carrying this T cell receptor beta chain has at least ten counts. These data belong to a study of T cells in Graves' hyperthyroidism and ophthalmopathy. Study in general: Staff took peripheral blood when the initial diagnosis was made, before any treatment began.

Germline V CDR1 and CDR2: SGHAT, FQDESV (reference sequence). V dropped 7 bases and J dropped 1 base, with 14 bases sitting between them. This CDR3 has 16 amino acids. RNA transcripts yielded amplified TCR beta CDR3 regions. A first-round RT-PCR of the TCR CDR3 used the HTBI primer set. TCRdb itself ran the multiplex PCR reads through MiXCR, one entry per CDR3 protein. The sample yields more than 600,000 distinct CDR3 sequences, about 16% seen once. Hyperthyroidism, newly diagnosed and lasting under 2 months, affected patients aged 18 to 65. On the basis of clinical symptoms, serum thyroxine and TRAb, thyroid ultrasound and orbital computed tomography, diagnoses were made.

The chain links TRBV11-1 to TRBJ2-6, with D maybe TRBD2 (5 bases). The sequencing input was blood. The receptor comes from a man aged 18 to 35 with Graves' hyperthyroidism. CDR3 residues: CASTQPGGSGANVLTF. CDR3 nucleotides: TGTGCCAGCACCCAACCCGGAGGATCTGGGGCCAACGTCCTGACTTTC.